Sequencing of this T cell receptor beta chain was carried out in a study of response to subunit inactivated influenza vaccine. Study observations and caveats: The authors suggested that every seasonal influenza vaccination recruits few new T cells.

This CDR3 has 15 residues. The V gene's germline CDR1 is ENHRY and CDR2 SYGVKD. Deletions cut 2 bases from V and 2 bases from J, with 13 bases between. TCRdb passed the RT-PCR reads through MiXCR, listing each CDR3 protein once. The sample includes some 500,000 distinct CDR3 sequences, roughly 13% of them seen just once. With regard to this clonotype: What it binds is not known.

This clonotype was obtained from a man aged 45 to 65 who received an inactivated influenza vaccine. The starting material was PBMCs from blood, obtained roughly 6 weeks after vaccination. The J gene is TRBJ2-7, the V gene TRBV10-3, with D perhaps matching TRBD2 (5 bases). The CDR3 DNA sequence: TGTGCCATCAGTGAGGGGGATAGCGTCGCCTACGAGCAGTACTTC. Translating it yields CAISEGDSVAYEQYF.